The table lists the clone carrying this T cell receptor (beta chain) with a count of one. The source of the sample is a study of blood T cell repertoires in COVID-19. Study in general: COVID-19 samples collected from the United States, Italy and Spain covered acute and convalescent phases. PBMCs, B-cell-depleted T cells, or T cells provided the cDNA or gDNA that made up the material.

In the original analysis: Nucleated cell counts were estimated from reference gene primer amplification. The repertoire was sequenced with immunoSEQ multiplex PCR; TCRdb's copy has only in-frame clones and lacks some. V, J and clone size are taken as reported in that table, and D and trimming were inferred from the DNA itself. The repertoire consists of over 30,000 clones, with over 75% occurring once and the leading ten covering around 40%. Trimming took 11 bases from V and 8 from J, leaving 18 bases between them. There are 12 residues in the CDR3. CDR1 and CDR2 (germline): MDHEN, SYDVKM. This clonotype was sampled from a man at least 80 years old with active or convalescent COVID-19. This chain uses TRBV28 with TRBJ1-2, with D tentatively TRBD1 (5 bases). The sequencing sample was made of peripheral blood. Written as DNA, the CDR3 is TGTGCCGGCCACTCCCAGGGTTTAGGCTACACCTTC. It yields the protein CAGHSQGLGYTF.